This passage covers 12 T cell receptor beta chains from one sample sequenced in a study of T-cell reconstitution after alpha-beta-depleted transplantation in children. Unique molecular identifiers were built into the TCRbeta library. MiXCR, applied by TCRdb to the PCR reads, yields one record per CDR3 protein. The table includes under 150,000 distinct CDR3 sequences, about 9.9% detected once. The sample was PBMCs, mostly from graft donor cells, taken 180 days after TCRalphabeta/CD19-depleted stem cell transplant. These receptors were obtained from a girl under three years old who had a stem cell transplant for combined immunodeficiency, so the T cells may come from the graft donor.

This clonotype was detected a few times. The chain employs TRBV20-1 and TRBJ1-6; D ambiguous. V shed 3 bases and J shed 0 bases, with 6 bases lying between them. The CDR3 spans 14 residues. Germline CDR1 is DFQATT and CDR2 is SNEGSKA (reference sequence). The DNA for the CDR3 is TGCAGTGCTAGGGCAACCTCCTATAATTCACCCCTCCACTTT. This translates into CSARATSYNSPLHF.

CDR3 nucleotide sequence: TGTGCCAGCAGCTCTAGTCATATCCCCGGCACGAAGCAGTACTTC. This gives the protein CASSSSHIPGTKQYF. This chain joins TRBV7-3 and TRBJ2-7; D is unclear. The CDR3 covers 15 residues. The V gene lost 4 bases and the J gene lost 8 bases, with 21 bases spanning the gap. CDR1 is SGHTA and CDR2 is FQGTGA in the germline V gene.

CDR3 nucleotides: TGTGCCAGCTCACCCCTAGCGGGAGTCTTCTACGAGCAGTACTTC. Protein product: CASSPLAGVFYEQYF. The chain recombines TRBV18 with TRBJ2-7; 10 bases map to TRBD2. The V and J ends lost 3 bases and 3 bases, in that order; junction bases with no gene match: 5. The CDR3 extends over 15 amino acids. CDR1 and CDR2 (germline): KGHSH, LQKENI.

In the case of this clonotype: One junction end does not reproduce the germline sequence, and a read error may be involved. This chain connects TRBV7-2 to TRBJ2-5; 7 bases align to TRBD2. CDR3 length: 15 amino acids. Germline V gene lookup returns CDR1 SGHTA and CDR2 FQGNSA. As DNA, the CDR3 is TGTGCCAGCAGCTTAGCGCTGGGCGGGGTCCCGTTCGGGGGGTTC. Translation gives CASSLALGGVPFGGF.

This clonotype was counted between two and nine times. The chain carries TRBV28 and TRBJ2-7; 10 bases agree with TRBD2. The V gene's germline CDR1 is MDHEN and CDR2 SYDVKM. The CDR3 is 14 residues long. The V gene end was trimmed by 6 bases and the J gene end by 2 bases; junction bases not matched to a gene: 4. The CDR3 sequence: CASRTSGTPYEQYF. CDR3 sequence (DNA): TGTGCCAGCAGAACTAGCGGGACACCCTACGAGCAGTACTTC. Supplemented by reference TRBV28 and TRBJ2-7, the full variable domain reads DVKVTQSSRYLVKRTGEKVFLECVQDMDHENMFWYRQDPGLGLRLIYFSYDVKMKEKGDIPEGYSVSREKKERFSLILESASTNQTSMYLCASRTSGTPYEQYFGPGTRLTVT.

This clonotype has just a few counts. This rearrangement joins TRBV7-9 to TRBJ2-2; D uncertain. This CDR3 spans 14 amino acids. V lost 5 bases and J lost 2, with 9 bases in between. Germline CDR1 and CDR2: SEHNR and FQNEAQ (reference sequence). The CDR3 DNA is TGTGCCAGCAGCCCGTCTAGTAACACCGGGGAGCTGTTTTTT. It yields the protein CASSPSSNTGELFF.

The V and J genes are TRBV20-1 and TRBJ2-2; 8 bases are shared with TRBD2. V lost 4 bases and J lost 4; bases outside the gene matches: 8. This CDR3 contains 15 residues. Germline-derived CDR1 and CDR2 are DFQATT and SNEGSKA (reference sequence). The CDR3 coding sequence is TGCAGTGCTACCGCAAGCGGGGGCGGCACCGGGGAGCTGTTTTTT. Translated: CSATASGGGTGELFF.

This clonotype was picked up a small number of times. The chain recombines TRBV27 with TRBJ2-1; 8 bases fit TRBD2. V was clipped by 2 bases and J by 2 bases; unmatched bases: 2. The CDR3 runs to 15 residues. Germline V gene data show CDR1 as MNHEY and CDR2 as SMNVEV (reference sequence). The CDR3 loop reads CASSLTGGPYNEQFF. CDR3 DNA sequence: TGTGCCAGCAGTTTAACGGGAGGGCCCTACAATGAGCAGTTCTTC.

This clonotype was counted a few times. This rearrangement joins TRBV7-8 to TRBJ2-7, with no clear D. Germline CDR1 reads SGHVS; CDR2 reads FQNEAQ. Trimming shortened V by 1 base and J by 4 bases, and 8 bases separated the two germline ends. The CDR3 runs to 13 residues. The CDR3 sequence: CASSLERTYEQYF. DNA for the CDR3: TGTGCCAGCAGCTTAGAAAGAACTTACGAGCAGTACTTC.

This clonotype has ten or more counts. The rearrangement links TRBV14 to TRBJ2-7, with 8 bases aligning to TRBD1. The junction had 9 bases not matched to a gene; V was cut back by 0 bases and J by 5 bases. CDR3 length: 16 amino acids. Germline values: CDR1 SGHDN, CDR2 FVKESK. CDR3 in DNA: TGTGCCAGCAGCCAAGATATGACAGGGGTTGGGAACGAGCAGTACTTC. Its translation: CASSQDMTGVGNEQYF.

This rearrangement joins TRBV5-1 to TRBJ1-1; maybe TRBD1 (6 bases). The CDR3 consists of 15 residues. V lost 4 bases to trimming and J lost 3 bases, with 16 bases between them. Germline loops: CDR1 SGHRS, CDR2 YFSETQ. CDR3 sequence reads: CASSGKAGADTEAFF. The CDR3 DNA reads as TGCGCCAGCAGCGGAAAAGCAGGGGCTGACACTGAAGCTTTCTTT.

This clonotype has only a few counts. The CDR3 loop is CASTDRDSGNTIYF. In DNA, the CDR3 is TGTGCCAGCACCGATCGGGACTCTGGAAACACCATATATTTT. This chain links TRBV7-6 with TRBJ1-3; no definite D call. V dropped 7 bases and J dropped 0 bases, with 10 bases sitting between them. Per germline, CDR1 SGHVS and CDR2 FNYEAQ. This CDR3 is built from 14 residues.